This is a list of T cell receptor beta chains from one sample in a study of blood T cells in healthy people across ages. Each CDR3 protein gets one entry after TCRdb re-called the 5' RACE reads with MiXCR. Of a few hundred thousand distinct CDR3 sequences in the sample, less than 30% are singletons; the top ten hold approximately 30%. The sequenced material came from blood. These receptors were collected from a woman between 65 and 79 years old in good health. Both conserved end residues are part of each CDR3. D genes are given only for firm matches. Only part of the rows carry a size: once, few, many, or a class if the clone is expanded.

J gene | clone size | V gene | D gene | CDR3 DNA | CDR3 protein
TRBJ2-1 | once | TRBV7-3 | NA | TGTGCCAGCAGCTTACGAGAAGGGCCCAAGAATGAGCAGTTCTTC | CASSLREGPKNEQFF
TRBJ2-7 | few | TRBV5-1 | TRBD2 | TGCGCCAGCAGCTTGGAGCCAGCGGGGTCCTACGAGCAGTACTTC | CASSLEPAGSYEQYF
TRBJ2-2 | NA | TRBV3-1 | NA | TGTGCCAGCAGCCAGATATACGGCTCTGGGGAGCTGTTTTTT | CASSQIYGSGELFF
TRBJ1-3 | NA | TRBV12-3/TRBV12-4 | TRBD1 | TGTGCCAGCAGTTTTTTCCCAGGGGGGAGCTCTGGAAACACCATATATTTT | CASSFFPGGSSGNTIYF
TRBJ1-5 | NA | TRBV28 | NA | TGTGCCAGCAGTTTCCATGGAGCAAGGCAGCCCCAGCATTTT | CASSFHGARQPQHF
TRBJ2-7 | few | TRBV18 | TRBD1 | TGTGCCAGCTCAATCGGACAGGGTGCCGAGCAGTACTTC | CASSIGQGAEQYF
TRBJ2-7 | many | TRBV5-1 | TRBD2 | TGCGCCAGCAGGACCCTGGCGGGGGGCCTTTACGAGCAGTACTTC | CASRTLAGGLYEQYF
TRBJ2-7 | NA | TRBV3-1 | NA | TGTGCCAGCAGCCAAGACTACAGGGCCTACGAGCAGTACTTC | CASSQDYRAYEQYF
TRBJ2-7 | once | TRBV28 | TRBD2 | TGTGCCAGCAGTTGGGACTTCTCGAGGGGACTAGCGGGCCAGAGCTCCTACGAGCAGTACTTC | CASSWDFSRGLAGQSSYEQYF
TRBJ2-2 | NA | TRBV9 | NA | TGTGCCAGCAACCAAACACCACAGTCCGGGGAGCTGTTTTTT | CASNQTPQSGELFF
TRBJ2-5 | NA | TRBV18 | NA | TGTGCCAGCTCGCCGACCGAAGGGAATAGAGAGACCCAGTACTTC | CASSPTEGNRETQYF
TRBJ2-1 | NA | TRBV20-1 | TRBD2 | TGCAGTGGACTAGCCAACCGCCCCAAGGTTGAGCAGTTCTTC | CSGLANRPKVEQFF
TRBJ2-5 | few | TRBV12-3/TRBV12-4 | NA | TGTGCCAGCAGCCTGGACTCTCGTCGACAAGAGACCCAGTACTTC | CASSLDSRRQETQYF
TRBJ2-7 | NA | TRBV4-1 | NA | TGCGCCAGCAGCCAAGGGATACGGGGAAGCGAGCAGTACTTC | CASSQGIRGSEQYF
TRBJ1-4 | many | TRBV18 | TRBD1 | TGTGCCAGCTCACCGGGACAGGGAGGCTCGGTCTTCGGTGAAAAACTGTTTTTT | CASSPGQGGSVFGEKLFF
TRBJ2-3 | many | TRBV20-1 | TRBD2 | TGCAGTGCTGGGACTAGCGGGAGGACAGATACGCAGTATTTT | CSAGTSGRTDTQYF
TRBJ2-7 | few | TRBV5-1 | NA | TGCGCCAGCAGCTCCGAGGCAACCTACGAGCAGTACTTC | CASSSEATYEQYF
TRBJ2-1 | few | TRBV11-1 | NA | TGTGCCAGCAGCTTGATTAGCGGCCGGTACAATGAGCAGTTCTTC | CASSLISGRYNEQFF
TRBJ2-4 | NA | TRBV12-3/TRBV12-4 | NA | TGTGCCAGCAGTTCCGGGAAACAGGGTGACAAAAACATTCAGTACTTC | CASSSGKQGDKNIQYF
TRBJ2-7 | NA | TRBV20-1 | TRBD2 | TGCAGTGCTAGCAGTCTAGCGGGAGCCGAGCAGTACTTC | CSASSLAGAEQYF
TRBJ2-1 | NA | TRBV25-1 | NA | TGTGCCAGCATTGGAACAGAGAGCTCCTACAATGAGCAGTTCTTC | CASIGTESSYNEQFF
TRBJ1-2 | NA | TRBV7-6 | TRBD1 | TGTGCCAGCAGCTTAGTCGCACAGGGGTCGGTCGGCTACACCTTC | CASSLVAQGSVGYTF
TRBJ1-5 | NA | TRBV20-1 | NA | TGCAGCGTGCTAGCAGGCCGGGGTAATCAGCCCCAGCATTTT | CSVLAGRGNQPQHF
TRBJ2-1 | few | TRBV20-1 | NA | TGCAGTGTTCTAGAGAATGAGCAGTTCTTC | CSVLENEQFF